This TCR beta chain appears in the sequencing data of a study of regulatory T cells in long-lasting Graves disease. iRepertoire HTBI primers and Arm-PCR of CDR3 regions built TCR beta libraries. In the original analysis: Across all samples, under 65 TRBV segments and around 15 TRBJ segments were identified. One entry per CDR3 protein results from TCRdb running MiXCR on the multiplex PCR reads. The V and J calls were not made by the authors but by TCRdb's processing. This repertoire shows more than 400,000 distinct CDR3 sequences, around 15% found once; its top ten account for approximately 11%. Study-wide findings and caveats: Newly diagnosed Graves' patients had higher TCR diversity than persistent ones.

Only a few counts were recorded for this clonotype. Its antigen is unidentified. Between the trimmed V and J ends, which lost 1 base and 4 bases, there was a span of 11 bases. CDR1 and CDR2 from the germline V gene are SGHRS and YFSETQ. This CDR3 has 14 amino acids. Time point denoted: newly diagnosed GD, antithyroid drugs for less than 3 months. Researchers made the TCR library from RNA that was extracted from PBMCs. These data were also filed under a second study, of T cells in Graves' hyperthyroidism and ophthalmopathy.

This sequence was found in a woman in her thirties with Graves disease. The chain combines TRBV5-1 with TRBJ1-2, with D possibly matching TRBD1 (5 bases). The sample consisted of peripheral blood mononuclear cells (PBMCs), taken at new diagnosis, from a patient treated with antithyroid drugs. Here the CDR3 reads CASSLWGIGYGYTF. The CDR3 DNA sequence: TGCGCCAGCAGCTTGTGGGGCATAGGCTATGGCTACACCTTC. Full variable domain (missing parts from reference TRBV5-1 and TRBJ1-2): KAGVTQTPRYLIKTRGQQVTLSCSPISGHRSVSWYQQTPGQGLQFLFEYFSETQRNKGNFPGRFSGRQFSNSRSEMNVSTLELGDSALYLCASSLWGIGYGYTFGSGTRLTVV.